This T cell receptor (gamma chain) was profiled in a study of gamma-delta chains in newborns, infants, children. As for the study in general: Microbial exposure reportedly drives polyclonal innate γδ T cell expansion after birth.

TCRdb re-called clones from the reads using CATT. The data contain roughly 3,500 gamma-chain clones, more than 55% of them singletons. Details on this clone: At the DNA level, this CDR3 is encoded by other sequences in the same sample as well.

Trimming removed 0 bases from V and 11 bases from J; junction bases left unmatched: 1. There are 14 residues in the CDR3. CDR1 and CDR2 from the germline V gene are GITISATS and ISYDGTV (reference sequence). Sequencing used blood. The receptor was derived from a child who was a newborn, infant or young child, either healthy, febrile or measles-vaccinated (not recorded which). The chain couples TRGV9 to TRGJP. Assignment of the J gene here rests on matching the DNA to germline, because TCRdb gives none. CDR3 loop: CALWEVLGKKIKVF. For the CDR3, the DNA is TGTGCCTTGTGGGAGGTGCTGGGCAAAAAAATCAAGGTATTT.